The rows below give T cell receptor beta chains drawn from one sample of a study of T cells in Graves' hyperthyroidism and ophthalmopathy. TCRdb reanalysed the multiplex PCR reads using MiXCR and keeps one entry per CDR3 protein. Found here are roughly 720,000 distinct CDR3 sequences, 15% to 20% of them singletons; the top ten hold around 15%. The sequencing sample was made of blood. Every receptor here comes from a man between 50 and 59 years old with Graves' hyperthyroidism. CDR3s include the opening cysteine and the closing phenylalanine or tryptophan. A D gene is named only where the DNA matches it firmly. The size field is filled for only some rows; it gives once, few, many or a size class.

abundance: many; v_gene: TRBV20-1; j_gene: TRBJ2-5; d_gene: NA; CDR3aa: CSATGQKGVQETQYF; CDR3nt: TGCAGTGCTACCGGACAGAAAGGGGTCCAAGAGACCCAGTACTTC
abundance: many; v_gene: TRBV11-2; j_gene: TRBJ2-5; d_gene: NA; CDR3aa: CASSPGTMGEETQYF; CDR3nt: TGTGCCAGCAGCCCCGGGACAATGGGTGAAGAGACCCAGTACTTC
abundance: many; v_gene: TRBV7-6; j_gene: TRBJ2-2; d_gene: TRBD1; CDR3aa: CASSYGTGTTGELFF; CDR3nt: TGTGCCAGCAGCTACGGGACAGGGACCACCGGGGAGCTGTTTTTT
abundance: many; v_gene: TRBV12-3/TRBV12-4; j_gene: TRBJ2-1; d_gene: TRBD1; CDR3aa: CASSFRTGPDNEQFF; CDR3nt: TGTGCCAGCAGTTTCAGGACAGGGCCCGACAATGAGCAGTTCTTC
abundance: many; v_gene: TRBV6-5; j_gene: TRBJ2-7; d_gene: TRBD1; CDR3aa: CASSYLTGGAYEQYF; CDR3nt: TGTGCCAGCAGTTACCTGACAGGGGGAGCCTACGAGCAGTACTTC
abundance: once; v_gene: TRBV12-3/TRBV12-4; j_gene: TRBJ1-1; d_gene: TRBD1; CDR3aa: CASRQGTLVNTEAFF; CDR3nt: TGTGCCAGCAGACAGGGGACATTAGTGAACACTGAAGCTTTCTTT
abundance: many; v_gene: TRBV10-1; j_gene: TRBJ2-5; d_gene: TRBD1; CDR3aa: CASRGTGLGETQYF; CDR3nt: TGCGCCAGCAGGGGGACAGGGTTGGGAGAGACCCAGTACTTC
abundance: many; v_gene: TRBV14; j_gene: TRBJ2-3; d_gene: NA; CDR3aa: CASSQRGWNTQYF; CDR3nt: TGTGCCAGCAGCCAGAGAGGGTGGAATACGCAGTATTTT
abundance: NA; v_gene: TRBV6-5; j_gene: TRBJ2-1; d_gene: NA; CDR3aa: CASSAREPGDEQFF; CDR3nt: TGTGCCAGCAGTGCCCGGGAGCCGGGCGATGAGCAGTTCTTC
abundance: many; v_gene: TRBV20-1; j_gene: TRBJ1-1; d_gene: NA; CDR3aa: CSARDSSRSGNTEAFF; CDR3nt: TGCAGTGCTAGAGATTCATCCCGATCCGGGAACACTGAAGCTTTCTTT
abundance: many; v_gene: TRBV20-1; j_gene: TRBJ1-1; d_gene: TRBD1; CDR3aa: CRFRDRRQHTEAFF; CDR3nt: TGCAGGTTCCGGGACAGGCGACAGCACACTGAAGCTTTCTTT
abundance: NA; v_gene: TRBV28; j_gene: TRBJ2-2; d_gene: NA; CDR3aa: CASRDSTQWAGELFF; CDR3nt: TGTGCCAGCAGGGATAGCACACAATGGGCCGGGGAGCTGTTTTTT
abundance: many; v_gene: TRBV28; j_gene: TRBJ2-3; d_gene: NA; CDR3aa: CASSLGGAPTDTQYF; CDR3nt: TGTGCCAGCAGTTTGGGGGGCGCCCCCACAGATACGCAGTATTTT
abundance: NA; v_gene: TRBV18; j_gene: TRBJ2-7; d_gene: NA; CDR3aa: CASPPPTYEQYF; CDR3nt: TGTGCCAGCCCACCACCGACCTACGAGCAGTACTTC
abundance: few; v_gene: TRBV28; j_gene: TRBJ1-5; d_gene: TRBD1; CDR3aa: CASSLPRRGLNQPQHF; CDR3nt: TGTGCCAGCAGTTTGCCTCGCAGGGGGTTGAATCAGCCCCAGCATTTT
abundance: few; v_gene: TRBV24-1; j_gene: TRBJ2-3; d_gene: TRBD2; CDR3aa: CATSDLRGLAGEADTQYF; CDR3nt: TGTGCCACCAGTGATTTGCGGGGACTAGCGGGAGAGGCAGATACGCAGTATTTT
abundance: many; v_gene: TRBV12-3/TRBV12-4; j_gene: TRBJ1-5; d_gene: NA; CDR3aa: CASSFGQNNQPQHF; CDR3nt: TGTGCCAGCAGTTTTGGGCAGAATAATCAGCCCCAGCATTTT
abundance: NA; v_gene: TRBV7-2; j_gene: TRBJ2-1; d_gene: TRBD2; CDR3aa: CASSPRGLAGGNNNNEQFF; CDR3nt: TGTGCCAGCAGCCCTCGGGGACTAGCGGGAGGCAATAATAACAATGAGCAGTTCTTC
abundance: NA; v_gene: TRBV29-1; j_gene: TRBJ2-2; d_gene: NA; CDR3aa: CSSDGPGATGELFF; CDR3nt: TGCAGCTCCGACGGGCCTGGCGCCACCGGGGAGCTGTTTTTT
abundance: few; v_gene: TRBV5-1; j_gene: TRBJ1-2; d_gene: NA; CDR3aa: CASSRDTRNYGYTF; CDR3nt: TGCGCCAGCAGCCGGGACACCCGAAACTATGGCTACACCTTC
abundance: NA; v_gene: TRBV10-3; j_gene: TRBJ2-3; d_gene: NA; CDR3aa: CAISGSTSTDTQYF; CDR3nt: TGTGCCATCAGTGGCTCGACTAGCACAGATACGCAGTATTTT
abundance: many; v_gene: TRBV28; j_gene: TRBJ1-2; d_gene: TRBD1; CDR3aa: CASSLVDRGYGYTF; CDR3nt: TGTGCCAGCAGTCTAGTGGACAGGGGGTATGGCTACACCTTC
abundance: NA; v_gene: TRBV30; j_gene: TRBJ2-2; d_gene: TRBD1; CDR3aa: CAWRNRDRGGTGELFF; CDR3nt: TGTGCCTGGAGGAACCGGGACAGGGGAGGAACCGGGGAGCTGTTTTTT
abundance: many; v_gene: TRBV27; j_gene: TRBJ2-1; d_gene: TRBD2; CDR3aa: CASSSGTGRTSGFNEQFF; CDR3nt: TGTGCCAGCAGTTCAGGGACGGGGAGGACTAGCGGGTTCAATGAGCAGTTCTTC
abundance: NA; v_gene: TRBV20-1; j_gene: TRBJ1-2; d_gene: NA; CDR3aa: CSARRASGRPKYRYTF; CDR3nt: TGCAGTGCTAGACGGGCCTCCGGCAGGCCGAAATATCGCTACACCTTC
abundance: few; v_gene: TRBV29-1; j_gene: TRBJ2-5; d_gene: TRBD2; CDR3aa: CSIGTSGTVSETQYF; CDR3nt: TGCAGCATAGGGACTAGCGGGACAGTCTCAGAGACCCAGTACTTC
abundance: once; v_gene: TRBV2; j_gene: TRBJ1-2; d_gene: TRBD1; CDR3aa: CASSGGQGAHGYTF; CDR3nt: TGTGCCAGCAGTGGAGGACAGGGGGCACATGGCTACACCTTC
abundance: NA; v_gene: TRBV12-3/TRBV12-4; j_gene: TRBJ2-5; d_gene: TRBD2; CDR3aa: CASSGSGRQETQYF; CDR3nt: TGTGCCAGCAGTGGTAGCGGGAGGCAAGAGACCCAGTACTTC
abundance: many; v_gene: TRBV2; j_gene: TRBJ2-1; d_gene: TRBD2; CDR3aa: CASSDLAGGPPLTYNEQFF; CDR3nt: TGTGCCAGCAGTGATTTAGCGGGAGGGCCTCCCCTCACTTACAATGAGCAGTTCTTC
abundance: many; v_gene: TRBV7-8; j_gene: TRBJ2-7; d_gene: NA; CDR3aa: CASSPGEGGSLYEQYF; CDR3nt: TGTGCCAGCAGCCCAGGGGAAGGCGGGAGCCTCTACGAGCAGTACTTC
abundance: many; v_gene: TRBV12-3/TRBV12-4; j_gene: TRBJ2-1; d_gene: NA; CDR3aa: CASSLASGFNEQFF; CDR3nt: TGTGCCAGCAGTTTAGCTAGCGGCTTCAATGAGCAGTTCTTC
abundance: many; v_gene: TRBV19; j_gene: TRBJ2-1; d_gene: NA; CDR3aa: CASSDLAIYNEQFF; CDR3nt: TGTGCCAGTAGTGATCTAGCGATCTACAATGAGCAGTTCTTC
abundance: few; v_gene: TRBV12-3/TRBV12-4; j_gene: TRBJ2-3; d_gene: TRBD1; CDR3aa: CASWRQGASTDTQYF; CDR3nt: TGTGCCAGCTGGAGACAGGGGGCATCCACAGATACGCAGTATTTT
abundance: many; v_gene: TRBV2; j_gene: TRBJ2-2; d_gene: NA; CDR3aa: CASRTDNTGELFF; CDR3nt: TGTGCCAGTCGGACAGACAACACCGGGGAGCTGTTTTTT
abundance: many; v_gene: TRBV6-1; j_gene: TRBJ2-1; d_gene: TRBD2; CDR3aa: CASSYELAGDNEQFF; CDR3nt: TGTGCCAGCAGTTACGAACTAGCGGGAGACAATGAGCAGTTCTTC
abundance: many; v_gene: TRBV30; j_gene: TRBJ2-7; d_gene: TRBD1; CDR3aa: CAWLKTGVSSYEQYF; CDR3nt: TGTGCCTGGCTAAAAACAGGGGTGAGCTCCTACGAGCAGTACTTC
abundance: many; v_gene: TRBV7-2; j_gene: TRBJ2-5; d_gene: NA; CDR3aa: CASSSPTVETQYF; CDR3nt: TGTGCCAGCAGCTCACCCACGGTAGAGACCCAGTACTTC
abundance: many; v_gene: TRBV5-6; j_gene: TRBJ1-1; d_gene: NA; CDR3aa: CASSLVQPNTEAFF; CDR3nt: TGTGCCAGCAGCTTGGTTCAGCCGAACACTGAAGCTTTCTTT
abundance: many; v_gene: TRBV7-2; j_gene: TRBJ2-1; d_gene: TRBD2; CDR3aa: CASSLVGTRGNEQFF; CDR3nt: TGTGCCAGCAGCTTAGTTGGGACTAGGGGGAATGAGCAGTTCTTC
abundance: once; v_gene: TRBV7-2; j_gene: TRBJ1-5; d_gene: NA; CDR3aa: CASRKPGYGPDQPQHF; CDR3nt: TGTGCCAGCAGAAAACCCGGCTACGGGCCCGATCAGCCCCAGCATTTT
abundance: NA; v_gene: TRBV5-1; j_gene: TRBJ2-6; d_gene: NA; CDR3aa: CASSTDRSSGANVLTF; CDR3nt: TGCGCCAGCAGCACAGACAGGAGCTCTGGGGCCAACGTCCTGACTTTC
abundance: many; v_gene: TRBV28; j_gene: TRBJ2-1; d_gene: TRBD2; CDR3aa: CASRPLAEKGDNEQFF; CDR3nt: TGTGCCAGCAGACCACTAGCGGAAAAAGGAGACAATGAGCAGTTCTTC
abundance: NA; v_gene: TRBV4-2; j_gene: TRBJ2-3; d_gene: NA; CDR3aa: CASSQGLALDTDTQYF; CDR3nt: TGTGCCAGCAGCCAAGGCCTAGCGTTAGACACAGATACGCAGTATTTT
abundance: few; v_gene: TRBV20-1; j_gene: TRBJ1-5; d_gene: NA; CDR3aa: CSARDVRDNQPQHF; CDR3nt: TGCAGTGCTAGAGATGTCCGGGACAATCAGCCCCAGCATTTT
abundance: NA; v_gene: TRBV15; j_gene: TRBJ1-3; d_gene: NA; CDR3aa: CATSSRPAGYSSGNTIYF; CDR3nt: TGTGCCACCAGCTCCCGTCCGGCCGGCTACTCCTCTGGAAACACCATATATTTT
abundance: NA; v_gene: TRBV29-1; j_gene: TRBJ1-1; d_gene: NA; CDR3aa: CSVQPPGTEAFF; CDR3nt: TGCAGCGTTCAACCCCCGGGGACTGAAGCTTTCTTT
abundance: NA; v_gene: TRBV20-1; j_gene: TRBJ2-1; d_gene: TRBD2; CDR3aa: CSARSELAGGPNEQFF; CDR3nt: TGCAGTGCTAGATCAGAACTAGCGGGAGGGCCCAATGAGCAGTTCTTC
abundance: many; v_gene: TRBV6-2/TRBV6-3; j_gene: TRBJ2-2; d_gene: TRBD2; CDR3aa: CASRYGRTSGRRTGELFF; CDR3nt: TGTGCCAGCCGTTATGGAAGGACTAGCGGGAGGAGGACCGGGGAGCTGTTTTTT
abundance: many; v_gene: TRBV11-2; j_gene: TRBJ2-2; d_gene: NA; CDR3aa: CASSLEWQGGGGELFF; CDR3nt: TGTGCCAGCAGCTTAGAGTGGCAGGGCGGAGGCGGGGAGCTGTTTTTT
abundance: many; v_gene: TRBV30; j_gene: TRBJ2-1; d_gene: TRBD1; CDR3aa: CAWGQGASEQFF; CDR3nt: TGTGCCTGGGGACAGGGGGCAAGTGAGCAGTTCTTC
abundance: many; v_gene: TRBV11-2; j_gene: TRBJ2-5; d_gene: TRBD2; CDR3aa: CASSTTSGIETQYF; CDR3nt: TGTGCCAGCAGCACCACTAGCGGGATAGAGACCCAGTACTTC
abundance: few; v_gene: TRBV3-1; j_gene: TRBJ2-5; d_gene: NA; CDR3aa: CASSQNGRAQYF; CDR3nt: TGTGCCAGCAGCCAGAACGGTAGGGCACAGTACTTC
abundance: NA; v_gene: TRBV2; j_gene: TRBJ1-1; d_gene: NA; CDR3aa: CASSAISSGTEAFF; CDR3nt: TGTGCCAGCAGCGCGATCTCCTCAGGCACTGAAGCTTTCTTT
abundance: many; v_gene: TRBV30; j_gene: TRBJ2-1; d_gene: TRBD2; CDR3aa: CAVLAGVSGNEQFF; CDR3nt: TGTGCCGTTTTAGCGGGAGTTAGTGGGAATGAGCAGTTCTTC